The sample holds one count of the clone carrying this T cell receptor (beta chain). Its target is not known. Germline V gene sequence: CDR1 SGHVS, CDR2 FNYEAQ. V was cut by 5 bases and J by 5 bases, with 22 bases left in between. The CDR3 spans 16 residues. Sequencing used immunoSEQ multiplex PCR; TCRdb keeps in-frame clones, though not all of them. The sample has 500,000 or so clones, roughly 95% seen once; the top ten hold approximately 0.06%. This record belongs to a study of shared clonotypes between healthy human individuals. On the study more broadly: There were three CD4 naive, three CD4 memory, two CD8 naive and one CD8 memory plates per donor.

Regarding the study as a whole: Among donors, sharing of clonotypes was expected to be affected by sequencing depth.

The rearrangement joins TRBV7-6 to TRBJ2-7, with D possibly matching TRBD2 (5 bases). Sequencing was carried out using naive CD4+ T cells sorted from blood. Subset noted: CD45RA+ positively selected. The sequence was obtained from a woman aged 25 to 45 in good health. This CDR3 is CASSRRPGLFYHEQYF. The CDR3, as DNA: TGTGCCAGCAGCCGAAGACCAGGACTGTTCTACCACGAGCAGTACTTC.